These 8 T cell receptor beta chains originate from one sample sequenced in a study of blood T cells in healthy people across ages (dated by TCRdb to the mid-2010s). The library was built by means of 5' RACE. Instrument used: Illumina HiSeq 2500. The second PCR ran for about 7 to 11 cycles and used a J-beta primer mix along with a sample-barcoded 5' primer. The public reads were run again by TCRdb, first through fastp at Q25 and then through MiXCR, and only productive beta chains were kept. For every CDR3 protein sequence, its rows merge into one entry that carries the most common genes and DNA. Counted in this sample were 1.5 million to 2 million distinct CDR3 sequences; over 25% of them appeared once. The top ten clones comprise more than 6% of the sample. The sequenced sample consisted of blood. Receptors were obtained from a young woman in good health.

To note about this clonotype: Given a much more abundant clone one base away, this may be a read error. The chain links TRBV20-1 to TRBJ1-5; no reliable D call. The CDR3 is made up of 16 amino acids. Germline-derived CDR1 and CDR2 are DFQATT and SNEGSKA (reference sequence). The V and J ends lost 0 bases and 0 bases respectively, with 12 bases between them. CDR3 in amino acids: CSARDLVDYSNQPQHF. For the CDR3, the DNA is TGCAGTGCTAGAGATCTGGTAGACTATAGCAATCAGCCCCAGCATTTT.

The chain joins TRBV20-1 to TRBJ2-7, with 7 positions matching TRBD1. In germline, CDR1 is DFQATT, CDR2 SNEGSKA (reference sequence). CDR3 length: 15 amino acids. Germline trimming cut 1 base from V and 3 bases from J; bases unmatched to any gene: 9. CDR3 bases: TGCAGTGCTAGAGTGGGACAGAACCCATACTACGAGCAGTACTTC. Translating gives CSARVGQNPYYEQYF.

The chain employs TRBV5-1 and TRBJ2-1; 10 bases line up with TRBD2. J lost 7 bases, V lost 3 bases, and 4 bases had no gene match. CDR3 length: 14 amino acids. The germline V gene has CDR1 SGHRS and CDR2 YFSETQ. CDR3 in amino acids: CASSSSGSGNEQFF. CDR3 DNA: TGCGCCAGCAGCTCTAGCGGGAGTGGGAATGAGCAGTTCTTC.

This clonotype has a handful of counts. The chain recombines TRBV20-1 with TRBJ2-7; unclear D gene. V was clipped by 0 bases and J by 11 bases, with 17 bases between them. The CDR3 has 13 amino acids. CDR1 is DFQATT and CDR2 is SNEGSKA in the germline V gene (reference sequence). CDR3: CSARDSSGWKEYF. The CDR3 DNA reads as TGCAGTGCTAGAGATTCGTCGGGTTGGAAGGAGTACTTC.

The sample holds a few counts of this clonotype. V and J are TRBV9 and TRBJ1-1, with a weak D call TRBD1 (6 bases). CDR1 and CDR2 (germline): SGDLS, YYNGEE. Trimming took 3 bases from V and 0 from J, leaving 15 bases between them. The CDR3 extends over 16 amino acids. The CDR3 loop reads CASSAFPDSMNTEAFF. CDR3 nucleotide sequence: TGTGCCAGCAGCGCCTTCCCGGACAGCATGAACACTGAAGCTTTCTTT.

This clonotype turned up a few times. Given a much more abundant clone one base away, this may be a read error. This chain's CDR3 is CAGSFQGGYGYTF. The CDR3 coding sequence is TGCGCCGGCAGCTTTCAGGGCGGGTATGGCTACACCTTC. The chain employs TRBV5-1 and TRBJ1-2; tentatively, D is TRBD1 (5 bases). In germline, CDR1 is SGHRS, CDR2 YFSETQ. CDR3 size: 13 residues.

This clonotype has only one observation. J is TRBJ1-1 and V is TRBV5-1, with 8 positions matching TRBD1. The trim removed 3 bases at V and 5 bases at J, leaving 6 bases unmatched. Germline V CDR1 and CDR2: SGHRS, YFSETQ. The CDR3 has 14 amino acids. The DNA of the CDR3 is TGCGCCAGCAGCTCGACGACAGGGGTTACTGAAGCTTTCTTT. Translated: CASSSTTGVTEAFF.

This chain joins TRBV5-1 and TRBJ1-2; D possibly corresponds to TRBD1 (5 bases). V lost 7 bases and J lost 3, with 19 bases in between. The CDR3 spans 15 residues. Germline CDR1 reads SGHRS; CDR2 reads YFSETQ. Written as DNA, the CDR3 is TGCGCCAGCGCCCTGGCCGGTATGGGGGACTATGGCTACACCTTC. It codes for CASALAGMGDYGYTF. The variable domain in full, with the rest retrieved from reference TRBV5-1 and TRBJ1-2, is KAGVTQTPRYLIKTRGQQVTLSCSPISGHRSVSWYQQTPGQGLQFLFEYFSETQRNKGNFPGRFSGRQFSNSRSEMNVSTLELGDSALYLCASALAGMGDYGYTFGSGTRLTVV.